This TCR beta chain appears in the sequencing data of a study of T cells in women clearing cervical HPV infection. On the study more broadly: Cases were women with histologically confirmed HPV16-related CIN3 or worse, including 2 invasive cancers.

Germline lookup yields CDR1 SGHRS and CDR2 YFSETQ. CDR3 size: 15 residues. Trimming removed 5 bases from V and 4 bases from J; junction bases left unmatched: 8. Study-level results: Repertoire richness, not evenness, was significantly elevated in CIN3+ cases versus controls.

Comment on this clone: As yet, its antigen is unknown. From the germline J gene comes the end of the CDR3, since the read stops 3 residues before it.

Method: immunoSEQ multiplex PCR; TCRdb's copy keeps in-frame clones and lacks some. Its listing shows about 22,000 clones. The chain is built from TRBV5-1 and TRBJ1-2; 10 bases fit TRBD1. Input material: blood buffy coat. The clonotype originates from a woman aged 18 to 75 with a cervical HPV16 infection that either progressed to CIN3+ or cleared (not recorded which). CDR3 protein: CASSSRTGGGYGYTF. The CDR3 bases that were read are TGCGCCAGCAGTTCCCGGACAGGGGGAGGCTATGGC.